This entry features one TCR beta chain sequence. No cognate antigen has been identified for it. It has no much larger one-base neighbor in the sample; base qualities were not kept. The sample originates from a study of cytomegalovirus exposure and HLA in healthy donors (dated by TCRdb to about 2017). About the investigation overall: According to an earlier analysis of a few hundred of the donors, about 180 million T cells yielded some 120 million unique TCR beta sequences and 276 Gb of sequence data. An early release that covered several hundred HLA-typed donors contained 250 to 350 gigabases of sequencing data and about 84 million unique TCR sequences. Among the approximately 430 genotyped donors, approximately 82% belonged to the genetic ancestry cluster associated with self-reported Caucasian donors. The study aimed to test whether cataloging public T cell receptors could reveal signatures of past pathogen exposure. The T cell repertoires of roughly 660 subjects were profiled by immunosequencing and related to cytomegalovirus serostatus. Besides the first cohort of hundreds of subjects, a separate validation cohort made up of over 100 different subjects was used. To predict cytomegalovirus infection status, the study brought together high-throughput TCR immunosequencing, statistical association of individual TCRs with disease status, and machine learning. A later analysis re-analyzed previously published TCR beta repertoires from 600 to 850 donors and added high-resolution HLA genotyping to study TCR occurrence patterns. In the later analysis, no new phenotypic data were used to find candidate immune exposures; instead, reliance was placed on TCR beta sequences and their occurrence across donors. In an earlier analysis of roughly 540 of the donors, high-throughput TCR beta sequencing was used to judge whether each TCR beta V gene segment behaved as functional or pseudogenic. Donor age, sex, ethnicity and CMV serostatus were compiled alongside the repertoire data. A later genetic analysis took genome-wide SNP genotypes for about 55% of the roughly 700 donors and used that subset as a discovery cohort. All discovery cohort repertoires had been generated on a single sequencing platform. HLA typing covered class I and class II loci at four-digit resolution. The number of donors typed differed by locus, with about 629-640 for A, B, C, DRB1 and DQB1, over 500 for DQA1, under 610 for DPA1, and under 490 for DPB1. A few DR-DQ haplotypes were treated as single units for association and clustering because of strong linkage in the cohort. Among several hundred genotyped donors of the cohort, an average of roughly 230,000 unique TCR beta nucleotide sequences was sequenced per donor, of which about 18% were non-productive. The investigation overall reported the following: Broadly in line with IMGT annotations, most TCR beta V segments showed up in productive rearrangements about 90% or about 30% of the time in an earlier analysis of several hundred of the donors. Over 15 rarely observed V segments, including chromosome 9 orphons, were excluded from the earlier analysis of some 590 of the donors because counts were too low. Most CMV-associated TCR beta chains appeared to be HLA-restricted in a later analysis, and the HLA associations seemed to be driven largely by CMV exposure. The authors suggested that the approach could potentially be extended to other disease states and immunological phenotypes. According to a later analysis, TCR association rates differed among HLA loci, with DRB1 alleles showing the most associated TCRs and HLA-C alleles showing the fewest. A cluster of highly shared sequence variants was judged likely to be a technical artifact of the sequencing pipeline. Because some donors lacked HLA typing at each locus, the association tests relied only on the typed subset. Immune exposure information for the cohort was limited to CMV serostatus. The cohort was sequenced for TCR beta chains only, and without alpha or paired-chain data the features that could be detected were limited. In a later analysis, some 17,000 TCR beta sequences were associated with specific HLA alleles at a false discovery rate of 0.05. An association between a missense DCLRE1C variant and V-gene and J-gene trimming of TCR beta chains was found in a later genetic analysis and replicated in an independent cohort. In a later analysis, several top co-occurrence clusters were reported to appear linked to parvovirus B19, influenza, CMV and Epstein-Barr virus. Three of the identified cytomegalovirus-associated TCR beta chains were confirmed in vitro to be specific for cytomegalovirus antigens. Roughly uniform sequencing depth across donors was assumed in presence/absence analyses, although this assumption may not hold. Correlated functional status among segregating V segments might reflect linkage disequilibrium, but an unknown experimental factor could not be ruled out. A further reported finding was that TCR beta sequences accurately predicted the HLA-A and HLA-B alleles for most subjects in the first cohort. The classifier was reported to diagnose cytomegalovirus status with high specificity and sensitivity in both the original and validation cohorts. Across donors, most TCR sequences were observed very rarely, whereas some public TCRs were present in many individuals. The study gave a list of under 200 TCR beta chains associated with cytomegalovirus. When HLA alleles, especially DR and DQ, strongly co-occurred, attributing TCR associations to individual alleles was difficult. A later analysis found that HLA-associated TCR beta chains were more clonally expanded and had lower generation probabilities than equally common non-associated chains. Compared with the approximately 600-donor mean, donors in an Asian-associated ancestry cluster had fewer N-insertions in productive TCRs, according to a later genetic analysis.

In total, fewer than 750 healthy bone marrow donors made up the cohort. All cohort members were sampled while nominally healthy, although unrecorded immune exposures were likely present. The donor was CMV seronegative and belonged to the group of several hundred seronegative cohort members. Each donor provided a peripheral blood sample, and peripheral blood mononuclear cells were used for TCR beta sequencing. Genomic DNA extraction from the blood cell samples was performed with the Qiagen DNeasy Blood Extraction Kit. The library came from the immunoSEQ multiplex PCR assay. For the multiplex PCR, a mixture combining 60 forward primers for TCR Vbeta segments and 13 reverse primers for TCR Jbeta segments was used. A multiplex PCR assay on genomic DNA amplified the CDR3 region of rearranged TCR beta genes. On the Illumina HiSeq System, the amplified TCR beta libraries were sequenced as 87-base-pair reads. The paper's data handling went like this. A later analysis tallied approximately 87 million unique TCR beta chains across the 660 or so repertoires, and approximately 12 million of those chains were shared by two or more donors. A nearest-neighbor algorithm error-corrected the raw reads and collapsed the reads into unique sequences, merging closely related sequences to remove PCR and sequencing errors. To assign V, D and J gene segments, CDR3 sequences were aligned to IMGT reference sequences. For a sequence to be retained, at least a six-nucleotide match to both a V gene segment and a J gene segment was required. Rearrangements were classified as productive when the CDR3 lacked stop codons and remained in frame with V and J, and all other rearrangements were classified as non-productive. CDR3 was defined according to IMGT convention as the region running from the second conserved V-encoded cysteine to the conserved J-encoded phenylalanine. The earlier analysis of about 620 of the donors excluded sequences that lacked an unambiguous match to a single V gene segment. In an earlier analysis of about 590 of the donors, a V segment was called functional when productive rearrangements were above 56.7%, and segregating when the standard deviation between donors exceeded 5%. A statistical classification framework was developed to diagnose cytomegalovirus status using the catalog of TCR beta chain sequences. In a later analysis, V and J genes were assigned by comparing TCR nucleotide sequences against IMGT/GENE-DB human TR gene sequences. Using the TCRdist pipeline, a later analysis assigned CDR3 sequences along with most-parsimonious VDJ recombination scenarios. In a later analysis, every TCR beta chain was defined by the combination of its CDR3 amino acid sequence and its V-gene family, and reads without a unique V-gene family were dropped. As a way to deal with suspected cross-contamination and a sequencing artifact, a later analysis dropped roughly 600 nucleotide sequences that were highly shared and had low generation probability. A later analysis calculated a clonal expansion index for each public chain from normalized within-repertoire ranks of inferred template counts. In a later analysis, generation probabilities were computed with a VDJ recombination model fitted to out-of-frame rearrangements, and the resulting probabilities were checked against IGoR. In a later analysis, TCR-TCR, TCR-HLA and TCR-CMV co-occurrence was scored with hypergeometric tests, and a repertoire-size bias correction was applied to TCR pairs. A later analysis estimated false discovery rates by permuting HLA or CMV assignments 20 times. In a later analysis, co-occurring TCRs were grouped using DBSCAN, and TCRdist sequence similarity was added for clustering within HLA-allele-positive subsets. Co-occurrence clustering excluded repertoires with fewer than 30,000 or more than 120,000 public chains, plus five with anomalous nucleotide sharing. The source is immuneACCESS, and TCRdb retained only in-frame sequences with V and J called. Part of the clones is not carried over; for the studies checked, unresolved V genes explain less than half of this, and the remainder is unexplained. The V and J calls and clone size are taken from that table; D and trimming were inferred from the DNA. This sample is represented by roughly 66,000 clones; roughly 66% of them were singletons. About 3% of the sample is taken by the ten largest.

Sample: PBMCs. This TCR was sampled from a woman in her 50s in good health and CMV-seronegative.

The CDR3 protein is CATSRDPPSVDEQFF. DNA sequence: TGTGCCACCAGCAGAGATCCCCCTAGTGTCGATGAGCAGTTCTTC. The V and J genes are TRBV15 and TRBJ2-1; the D gene lacks a confident call. CDR1 and CDR2 are read off the germline V gene (reference sequence) as LNHNV and YYDKDF. The cysteine opens and the phenylalanine closes a CDR3 of 15 amino acids. Only CDR3 DNA is held: 45 bases, read in frame from base 1. The V and J ends are trimmed by 0 bases and 8 bases, leaving 14 bases between them.